Here is one T cell receptor beta chain with its context. Its antigen is unknown. The sample originates from a study of OX40 agonist ivuxolimab in advanced cancers. The overall study: Each patient was given ivuxolimab into a vein every 2 weeks, at 0.01 to 10 mg/kg. Study results and limitations: Several nonresponders also turned out to have low normalized T-cell clonal expansion.

TCRdb keeps only in-frame clones here, not all; method: immunoSEQ multiplex PCR. The sample carries 55,000 to 80,000 clones, about 88% recorded once. Trimming removed 0 bases from V and 0 bases from J, with 6 bases in between. CDR3 length equals 15 residues. Germline V gene sequence: CDR1 LGHNA, CDR2 YNFKEQ. The starting material was CD4+ or CD8+ T cells sorted from blood, obtained in a trial of the OX40 agonist ivuxolimab. The chain carries TRBV4-2 and TRBJ2-1, with D unresolved. The clonotype was recovered from an adult with an advanced solid tumor such as melanoma, head and neck, liver or kidney cancer. The DNA of the CDR3 is TGTGCCAGCAGCCAAGATAAGGGCTCCTACAATGAGCAGTTCTTC. This encodes CASSQDKGSYNEQFF.